This T cell receptor (beta chain) was found in a study of Ad26.COV2.S vaccination and SARS-CoV-2 variants. Overall study context: Ad26.COV2.S shots went into the muscle once or twice, 56 days apart.

In regard to this clone: Its antigen is still unknown.

The assay was immunoSEQ multiplex PCR, and TCRdb's table has in-frame clones only and misses some. The table records 300,000 to 400,000 clones, about 85% of them present only once. Points from the study as a whole: Reportedly, after vaccination the spike-specific CD8+ and CD4+ T cell responses displayed substantial breadth. Total T cell responses, in the TCR breadth and depth analyses, may have been underestimated.

Documented treatment: roughly 18 received Ad26.COV2.S at low or high dose, single or two shots; roughly five received placebo; per-sample allocation not given. Day 63 after the first vaccine or placebo injection was the time point for sampling. This CDR3 is 22 amino acids long. Unmatched junction bases numbered 18, after V lost 0 bases and J lost 0 bases. CDR1 MGHRA and CDR2 YSYEKL come from the germline V gene. Sequencing was performed on peripheral blood, taken in a trial of Ad26.COV2.S vaccine versus placebo. This clonotype was sampled from a person between 18 and 59 years old who received the Ad26.COV2.S COVID-19 vaccine or a placebo. The rearrangement links TRBV4-1 to TRBJ1-4, with 8 bases aligning to TRBD1. CDR3 nucleotide sequence: TGCGCCAGCAGCCAAGAAAGAATAAAGACAGGGGAATTTCCCACAACTAATGAAAAACTGTTTTTT. This sequence encodes CASSQERIKTGEFPTTNEKLFF.